This TCR beta chain was identified in a study of blood T cells in healthy people across ages. Turning to the study itself: Capture by template switching was about one barcoded beta molecule per two T cells.

Study results and caveats: Higher diversity, along with more naive CD4+ cells, distinguished long-lived donors from aged donors.

Next came a second PCR, run for about 7 to 12 cycles, which used a sample-barcoded 5' primer along with a J-beta primer mix. TCRdb re-analysed the 5' RACE reads in MiXCR, keeping a single row per CDR3 protein. The sample holds roughly 800,000 distinct CDR3 sequences, over 45% seen once. The germline V gene encodes CDR1 MNHEY and CDR2 SVGAGI. Trimming removed 0 bases at V and 6 bases at J, with 8 bases between. The CDR3 covers 13 residues. On this clonotype: Its antigen is not known.

The sequencing sample was made of blood. The clonotype was recovered from a man aged 25 to 40 in good health. The V call is TRBV6-5, the J call TRBJ1-1, with TRBD1 as a possible D gene (5 bases). The DNA of the CDR3 is TGTGCCAGCAGTTACTCCCGGGGCGCTGAAGCTTTCTTT. Its protein product is CASSYSRGAEAFF.